Presented here are 29 T cell receptor beta chains from one specimen sequenced in a study of T cell repertoires in cytomegalovirus infection. One entry per CDR3 protein results from TCRdb running MiXCR on the reads. The table records some 230,000 distinct CDR3 sequences, roughly 23% of them present only once. Material: CD8+ T cells from PBMCs. Receptor source: a human donor in good health (CMV status not recorded). Some clones in this sample may be carry-over from other donors' samples.

The V call is TRBV15, the J call TRBJ1-2, with D hard to call. Deletions cut 0 bases from V and 0 bases from J, with 8 bases between. Per germline, CDR1 LNHNV and CDR2 YYDKDF (reference sequence). The CDR3 is made up of 15 amino acids. CDR3 coding DNA: TGTGCCACCAGCAGAGATCAAGGTTCTAACTATGGCTACACCTTC. Translated: CATSRDQGSNYGYTF. Supplemented by reference TRBV15 and TRBJ1-2, the full variable domain reads DAMVIQNPRYQVTQFGKPVTLSCSQTLNHNVMYWYQQKSSQAPKLLFHYYDKDFNNEADTPDNFQSRRPNTSFCFLDIRSPGLGDTAMYLCATSRDQGSNYGYTFGSGTRLTVV.

This clonotype was counted ten times or more. The chain joins TRBV7-9 to TRBJ2-3, with D possibly being TRBD2 (6 bases). The CDR3 totals 13 residues. V gave up 8 bases and J gave up 0 bases, with 9 bases separating them. Germline values: CDR1 SEHNR, CDR2 FQNEAQ (reference sequence). CDR3 residues: CASPGTSTDTQYF. The DNA of the CDR3 is TGTGCCAGCCCAGGGACTAGCACAGATACGCAGTATTTT.

This chain joins TRBV19 and TRBJ2-6, with no clear D. Germline V CDR1 and CDR2: LNHDA, SQIVND (reference sequence). This CDR3 has 12 residues. V lost 3 bases to trimming and J lost 3 bases, with 0 bases between them. CDR3 nucleotide sequence: TGTGCCAGTAGTATTGGGGCCAACGTCCTGACTTTC. Encoded protein: CASSIGANVLTF.

V is TRBV2 and J is TRBJ1-1; D not resolved. In germline, CDR1 is SNHLY, CDR2 FYNNEI. This CDR3 region has 13 residues. V was clipped by 8 bases and J by 1 base, with 11 bases between them. The CDR3 DNA reads TGTGCCAGCCAGTCCCAGAAGAACACTGAAGCTTTCTTT. Translation gives CASQSQKNTEAFF.

In its sample, this clonotype was seen many times. The V gene is TRBV2, the J gene TRBJ1-2; D call uncertain. V lost 3 bases to trimming and J lost 4 bases, with 3 bases between them. In germline, CDR1 is SNHLY, CDR2 FYNNEI. This CDR3 has 11 amino acids. The CDR3 loop reads CASSEGYGYTF. CDR3 DNA: TGTGCCAGCAGTGAGGGCTATGGCTACACCTTC.

The chain has TRBV7-8 and TRBJ2-1; weak D call: TRBD1 (5 bases). CDR3 length: 12 amino acids. Between the trimmed V and J ends, which lost 1 base and 10 bases, there was a span of 8 bases. Germline CDR1 and CDR2: SGHVS and FQNEAQ. CDR3 residues: CASSLGTTEQFF. In DNA form, the CDR3 reads TGTGCCAGCAGCTTAGGGACAACAGAGCAGTTCTTC.

The chain carries TRBV27 and TRBJ2-7; 7 bases agree with TRBD1. V lost 8 bases, J lost 3 bases, and 10 bases stayed unmatched. CDR1 MNHEY and CDR2 SMNVEV come from the germline V gene (reference sequence). The CDR3 is 14 residues long. The chain's CDR3 is CASPQNRDSYEQYF. CDR3 coding DNA: TGTGCCAGCCCACAAAATCGGGACAGCTACGAGCAGTACTTC.

The chain couples TRBV4-1 to TRBJ2-7; TRBD1 agrees at 10 bases. Per the germline V gene, CDR1 is MGHRA and CDR2 is YSYEKL. CDR3 length: 15 residues. Trimming took 6 bases from V and 4 from J; bases not matched to a gene: 9. CDR3 sequence (DNA): TGCGCCAGCAGATATTCGGGACAGGGGACTTACGAGCAGTACTTC. This codes for CASRYSGQGTYEQYF.

This clonotype was seen at least ten times. The CDR3 here is CASSSGGTPNTEAFF. DNA for the CDR3: TGTGCCAGCAGCTCGGGGGGGACACCGAACACTGAAGCTTTCTTT. The chain carries TRBV7-8 and TRBJ1-1, with TRBD1 as a possible D gene (6 bases). Germline V CDR1 and CDR2: SGHVS, FQNEAQ. V lost 4 bases and J 1 base, leaving 13 bases between the germline ends. This CDR3 is built from 15 residues. Full variable domain (remainder filled in from reference TRBV7-8 and TRBJ1-1): GAGVSQSPRYKVAKRGQDVALRCDPISGHVSLFWYQQALGQGPEFLTYFQNEAQLDKSGLPSDRFFAERPEGSVSTLKIQRTQQEDSAVYLCASSSGGTPNTEAFFGQGTRLTVV.

This clonotype has only a few counts. This sequence joins TRBV10-3 and TRBJ2-7, with D perhaps TRBD2 (5 bases). In germline, CDR1 is ENHRY, CDR2 SYGVKD. The ends were cut back, 0 bases at V and 2 bases at J, with 11 bases in the middle. CDR3 length: 15 amino acids. The DNA of the CDR3 is TGTGCCATCAGTGAGTCAGGGTCTAGCCCCTACGAGCAGTACTTC. Protein: CAISESGSSPYEQYF.

Of note for this clonotype: At one end, the junction sequence differs from germline, possibly due to a read error. The chain links TRBV5-3 to TRBJ2-6; perhaps D is TRBD1 or TRBD2 (5 bases each). TRBV5-3 is an ORF, with its function uncertain. CDR3 length equals 15 residues. CDR3 amino acids: CASSLWGSGANVLTF. The CDR3 nucleotides are TGTGCCAGCAGCTTGTGGGGGTCTGGGGCCAACGTCCTGACTTTC.

This clonotype was found many times. The rearrangement uses TRBV10-2 and TRBJ2-1, with 14 nucleotides matching TRBD2. With V trimmed by 8 bases and J by 3 bases, 9 bases remained unmatched. CDR1 WSHSY and CDR2 SAAADI come from the germline V gene. The CDR3 totals 17 residues. The CDR3, as DNA: TGCGCCAGCGAGGGGACTAGCGGGGGTGAGGTCTACAATGAGCAGTTCTTC. This encodes CASEGTSGGEVYNEQFF.

The chain has TRBV7-9 and TRBJ2-3, with D maybe TRBD2 (6 bases). Trimming cost V 8 bases and J 2 bases, with 17 bases left between them. CDR3 length: 15 residues. Per germline, CDR1 SEHNR and CDR2 FQNEAQ (reference sequence). CDR3 sequence: CASQTGLPYTDTQYF. The DNA of the CDR3 is TGTGCCAGCCAGACCGGACTACCTTACACAGATACGCAGTATTTT.

Many counts were recorded for this clonotype. This sequence joins TRBV7-2 and TRBJ2-3; perhaps TRBD2 as D (6 bases). Trimming shortened V by 7 bases and J by 6 bases, and 17 bases separated the two germline ends. The CDR3 covers 14 residues. Germline CDR1 SGHTA, CDR2 FQGNSA. This chain's CDR3 is CASKWTNLLDTQYF. CDR3 nucleotides: TGTGCCAGCAAATGGACTAATCTCTTGGATACGCAGTATTTT.

CDR3 coding DNA: TGTGCCATCAGTGAGTCGCCTAGAGGTACCGGGGAGCTGTTTTTT. Its protein product is CAISESPRGTGELFF. The chain couples TRBV10-3 to TRBJ2-2; the D is unclear. The CDR3 extends over 15 amino acids. In germline, CDR1 is ENHRY, CDR2 SYGVKD. Trimming shortened V by 0 bases and J by 5 bases, and 10 bases separated the two germline ends.

V and J are TRBV20-1 and TRBJ1-2; 8 bases map to TRBD1. The trim removed 1 base at V and 7 bases at J, leaving 8 bases unmatched. Germline loops: CDR1 DFQATT, CDR2 SNEGSKA (reference sequence). The CDR3 consists of 14 residues. CDR3 in DNA: TGCAGTGCTAGAGGCCCAGGGGGCGCATCTGGCTACACCTTC. Translation: CSARGPGGASGYTF.

The rearrangement links TRBV13 to TRBJ1-1; unclear D gene. Germline CDR1 PRHDT, CDR2 FYEKMQ (reference sequence). This CDR3 is 14 amino acids long. Trimming pared 4 bases from V and 7 bases from J, leaving 16 bases between. The DNA of the CDR3 is TGTGCCAGCAGCTCGACCGGGGAGCGGATTGAAGCTTTCTTT. Translation: CASSSTGERIEAFF. The full variable domain, completed using reference TRBV13 and TRBJ1-1, is AAGVIQSPRHLIKEKRETATLKCYPIPRHDTVYWYQQGPGQDPQFLISFYEKMQSDKGSIPDRFSAQQFSDYHSELNMSSLELGDSALYFCASSSTGERIEAFFGQGTRLTVV.

A remark on this clonotype: Being one base from a much bigger clone, this may be a read error. The chain combines TRBV4-1 with TRBJ2-6; 7 bases map to TRBD2. Trimming cost V 0 bases and J 3 bases; bases outside gene matches: 5. CDR3 length: 17 residues. Germline CDR1 MGHRA, CDR2 YSYEKL. CDR3 residues: CASSQEARDYGANVLTF. Here the CDR3 DNA reads TGCGCCAGCAGCCAAGAAGCAAGGGACTATGGGGCCAACGTCCTGACTTTC.

This clonotype was recorded at least ten times. The chain recombines TRBV7-9 with TRBJ2-2; possibly TRBD1 for D (6 bases). There are 13 residues in the CDR3. Deletions cut 7 bases from V and 5 bases from J, with 11 bases between. Germline lookup yields CDR1 SEHNR and CDR2 FQNEAQ (reference sequence). The CDR3 DNA follows: TGTGCCAGCAATCCCACAGGGACCGGGGAGCTGTTTTTT. It is translated as CASNPTGTGELFF.

This rearrangement joins TRBV19 to TRBJ1-1; perhaps TRBD1 as D (5 bases). Per germline, CDR1 LNHDA and CDR2 SQIVND (reference sequence). The CDR3 covers 14 residues. Trimming shortened V by 5 bases and J by 0 bases, and 10 bases separated the two germline ends. The CDR3 reads CASSEWGVNTEAFF. The CDR3 DNA sequence: TGTGCCAGTAGTGAATGGGGGGTGAACACTGAAGCTTTCTTT. Full variable domain (missing parts from reference TRBV19 and TRBJ1-1): DGGITQSPKYLFRKEGQNVTLSCEQNLNHDAMYWYRQDPGQGLRLIYYSQIVNDFQKGDIAEGYSVSREKKESFPLTVTSAQKNPTAFYLCASSEWGVNTEAFFGQGTRLTVV.

The V call is TRBV2, the J call TRBJ2-7; either TRBD1 or TRBD2 may supply D (5 bases each). Between the trimmed V and J ends, which lost 7 bases and 6 bases, there was a span of 13 bases. This CDR3 is 12 amino acids long. Per germline, CDR1 SNHLY and CDR2 FYNNEI. CDR3 amino acids: CASTMTGAEQYF. In DNA, the CDR3 is TGTGCCAGCACCATGACCGGGGCCGAGCAGTACTTC.

This clonotype was seen only a few times. The chain carries TRBV5-5 and TRBJ2-7; unclear D gene. The CDR3 loop spans 13 amino acids. Between the trimmed V and J ends, which lost 5 bases and 1 base, there was a span of 10 bases. The germline V gene encodes CDR1 SGHKS and CDR2 YYEKEE (reference sequence). Here the CDR3 reads CASSSDISYEQYF. CDR3 coding DNA: TGTGCCAGCAGTTCCGACATTTCCTACGAGCAGTACTTC.

This clonotype was seen repeatedly, ten times or more. The chain links TRBV7-6 to TRBJ2-1; D might be TRBD2 (6 bases). Germline V gene data show CDR1 as SGHVS and CDR2 as FNYEAQ. The V end was cut by 5 bases, the J end by 3 bases, with 14 bases between. CDR3 size: 15 residues. This chain's CDR3 is CASSHSWGDYNEQFF. In DNA, the CDR3 is TGTGCCAGCAGCCATTCTTGGGGGGACTACAATGAGCAGTTCTTC.

This clonotype was counted ten times or more. The CDR3 is CASSIAQGNEKLFF. The CDR3 nucleotides are TGTGCCAGTAGTATCGCACAGGGGAATGAAAAACTGTTTTTT. The chain carries TRBV19 and TRBJ1-4; 7 positions agree with TRBD1. The CDR3 length is 14 residues. Losses at the gene ends were 3 bases for V and 5 bases for J; bases not matched to a gene: 3. Germline CDR1 is LNHDA and CDR2 is SQIVND (reference sequence). Drawing the rest from reference TRBV19 and TRBJ1-4, the complete variable domain is DGGITQSPKYLFRKEGQNVTLSCEQNLNHDAMYWYRQDPGQGLRLIYYSQIVNDFQKGDIAEGYSVSREKKESFPLTVTSAQKNPTAFYLCASSIAQGNEKLFFGSGTQLSVL.

In its sample, this clonotype was seen a few times. The chain links TRBV5-5 to TRBJ1-2; D unclear. Germline V gene sequence: CDR1 SGHKS, CDR2 YYEKEE (reference sequence). This CDR3 is built from 13 residues. The V and J ends lost 0 bases and 4 bases respectively, with 7 bases between them. CDR3 bases: TGTGCCAGCAGCTTGGAGAACTTCTATGGCTACACCTTC. Its translation is CASSLENFYGYTF.

This clonotype was detected only a few times. The chain joins TRBV6-6 to TRBJ2-7; 7 bases match TRBD2. This CDR3 has 14 amino acids. Per germline, CDR1 MNHNY and CDR2 SVGAGI (reference sequence). V gave up 6 bases and J gave up 6 bases; unmatched junction bases: 11. The CDR3 reads CASSLSGAGTEQYF. Written as DNA, the CDR3 is TGTGCCAGCAGCCTCAGCGGGGCGGGAACCGAGCAGTACTTC.

This clonotype was seen more than once but under ten times. V gene TRBV7-9 combines with J gene TRBJ1-3; perhaps TRBD1 as D (5 bases). V lost 5 bases and J lost 3, with 17 bases in between. CDR1 is SEHNR and CDR2 is FQNEAQ in the germline V gene (reference sequence). This CDR3 contains 16 residues. Written as DNA, the CDR3 is TGTGCCAGCAGCCCTGCGGGGGACTCACGTGGAAACACCATATATTTT. This codes for CASSPAGDSRGNTIYF.

The V call is TRBV5-1, the J call TRBJ2-5; D may match TRBD1 or TRBD2 (5 bases each). Germline CDR1 and CDR2: SGHRS and YFSETQ. V dropped 0 bases and J dropped 7 bases, with 13 bases sitting between them. The CDR3 loop spans 14 amino acids. The CDR3 DNA sequence: TGCGCCAGCAGCTTGGTGGGGACGAGAGGGACCCAGTACTTC. Protein product: CASSLVGTRGTQYF.

This clonotype turned up a few times. This sequence joins TRBV4-1 and TRBJ2-1; D unresolved. Trimming pared 0 bases from V and 8 bases from J, leaving 14 bases between. This CDR3 is 15 amino acids long. Germline loops: CDR1 MGHRA, CDR2 YSYEKL. This CDR3 reads CASSQERLTLDEQFF. The DNA for the CDR3 is TGCGCCAGCAGCCAAGAAAGGCTTACACTCGATGAGCAGTTCTTC.